What follows are 21 T cell receptor beta chains derived from one specimen sequenced in a study of CD8 T cells in ankylosing spondylitis. In TCRdb, the 5' RACE reads were re-called with MiXCR into one record per CDR3 protein. The sample holds 200,000 or so distinct CDR3 sequences; over 10% are singletons and the top ten take approximately 10%. The sequencing input was blood, either unsorted or a sorted T cell fraction (not recorded which). The receptor source for this set is a female donor with ankylosing spondylitis or in good health (not recorded which).

The chain combines TRBV11-2 with TRBJ2-7; 8 bases line up with TRBD2. CDR1 is SGHAT and CDR2 is FQNNGV in the germline V gene. J lost 7 bases, V lost 2 bases, and 7 bases had no gene match. This CDR3 comprises 14 residues. The CDR3, as DNA: TGTGCCAGCAGCTTAATTGGACTAGCTTTAGAGCAGTACTTC. This sequence encodes CASSLIGLALEQYF.

This clonotype has a count of ten or more. The chain has TRBV5-1 and TRBJ2-7, with unresolved D. The V gene lost 3 bases and the J gene lost 2 bases, with 6 bases spanning the gap. This CDR3 spans 12 amino acids. Germline V gives CDR1 SGHRS, CDR2 YFSETQ. Here the CDR3 reads CASSSAAYEQYF. In DNA form, the CDR3 reads TGCGCCAGCAGCTCTGCGGCCTACGAGCAGTACTTC.

This clonotype was recorded many times. The chain employs TRBV7-2 and TRBJ1-6; possible D gene TRBD1, 6 bases. The CDR3 runs to 15 residues. V was shortened by 1 base and J by 9 bases, with 13 bases between the two germline ends. Germline V gene lookup returns CDR1 SGHTA and CDR2 FQGNSA. The CDR3 coding sequence is TGTGCCAGCAGCTTAGATGGGGGGCTAAGTTCACCCCTCCACTTT. As protein: CASSLDGGLSSPLHF.

The chain is built from TRBV7-9 and TRBJ2-1, with 13 bases lining up with TRBD2. The V gene's germline CDR1 is SEHNR and CDR2 FQNEAQ (reference sequence). This CDR3 region has 14 residues. The V and J ends lost 6 bases and 6 bases, in that order; junction bases with no gene match: 2. CDR3 residues: CASRRTSGSNEQFF. CDR3 DNA sequence: TGTGCCAGCAGGAGGACTAGCGGGAGCAATGAGCAGTTCTTC.

This clonotype was observed at least ten times. This chain uses TRBV5-1 with TRBJ2-7; TRBD1 is a possible D gene (9 bases). V lost 5 bases to trimming and J lost 1 base, with 19 bases between them. The CDR3 contains 16 residues. Germline CDR1 is SGHRS and CDR2 is YFSETQ. The CDR3 region is CASSTGQGLGSYEQYF. The CDR3, as DNA: TGCGCCAGCAGTACGGGACAGGGACTAGGATCCTACGAGCAGTACTTC.

The table lists this clonotype with a few counts. V is TRBV7-2 and J is TRBJ2-5; 9 bases are a match to TRBD2. The germline CDR1 and CDR2 sequences are SGHTA and FQGNSA. V lost 5 bases, J lost 5 bases, and 9 bases stayed unmatched. This CDR3 region has 15 residues. The chain's CDR3 is CASSVEIAGDETQYF. CDR3 bases: TGTGCCAGCAGCGTCGAAATAGCGGGAGATGAGACCCAGTACTTC.

This clonotype appeared many times. This chain uses TRBV24-1 with TRBJ2-5; D may be TRBD1 (6 bases). Germline V gives CDR1 KGHDR, CDR2 SFDVKD. The V and J ends lost 7 bases and 5 bases respectively, with 16 bases between them. The length of the CDR3 is 14 residues. The CDR3 here is CATSRTAPGETQYF. The CDR3 coding sequence is TGTGCCACCAGCCGGACAGCCCCAGGGGAGACCCAGTACTTC.

Only a few counts were recorded for this clonotype. The chain joins TRBV30 to TRBJ1-1; no clear D. Germline assignment: CDR1 GTSNPN and CDR2 SVGIG (reference sequence). The CDR3 spans 12 residues. The V and J ends lost 3 bases and 0 bases respectively, with 5 bases between them. CDR3 sequence: CAWRVMNTEAFF. The DNA of the CDR3 is TGTGCCTGGAGGGTTATGAACACTGAAGCTTTCTTT.

A few counts support this clonotype. CDR3 region: CASSSLGSSTAYEQYF. The CDR3 DNA is TGTGCCAGCAGTTCCCTCGGCAGTTCTACGGCCTACGAGCAGTACTTC. V gene TRBV6-5 combines with J gene TRBJ2-7; D call uncertain. The CDR3 extends over 16 amino acids. Germline V gene sequence: CDR1 MNHEY, CDR2 SVGAGI. V lost 4 bases to trimming and J lost 2 bases, with 18 bases between them.

This chain connects TRBV18 to TRBJ1-6; D is ambiguous. Per germline, CDR1 KGHSH and CDR2 LQKENI. The V end lost 5 bases, the J end lost 0 bases, and 8 bases lay between the germline ends. CDR3 length: 15 amino acids. Written as DNA, the CDR3 is TGTGCCAGCTCATTCCTCAGCTCCTATAATTCACCCCTCCACTTT. This gives the protein CASSFLSSYNSPLHF.

This clonotype has at least ten counts. The chain has TRBV10-3 and TRBJ1-2; a possible D gene is TRBD1 (6 bases). Germline V gene lookup returns CDR1 ENHRY and CDR2 SYGVKD. Trimming shortened V by 7 bases and J by 4 bases, and 10 bases separated the two germline ends. The CDR3 totals 12 residues. The CDR3 loop is CAITQGSYGYTF. CDR3 in DNA: TGTGCCATCACTCAGGGGAGCTATGGCTACACCTTC.

This clonotype showed up many times. The rearrangement links TRBV3-1 to TRBJ2-2, with D uncertain. CDR1 and CDR2 from the germline V gene are LGHDT and YNNKEL (reference sequence). The CDR3 contains 13 residues. The germline V and J ends were trimmed by 0 bases and 5 bases, with 4 bases remaining between them. In DNA form, the CDR3 reads TGTGCCAGCAGCCAAGATTCAACCGGGGAGCTGTTTTTT. Residues: CASSQDSTGELFF.

Note on this clonotype: This clone may be a read error of a much larger clone one base away. The CDR3 sequence is CASSYRVTGELIF. As DNA, the CDR3 is TGCGCCAGCAGCTACAGGGTTACCGGGGAGCTGATTTTT. The chain carries TRBV4-1 and TRBJ2-2; a possible D gene is TRBD1 (6 bases). Germline lookup yields CDR1 MGHRA and CDR2 YSYEKL. This CDR3 contains 13 residues.

This clonotype was seen only a few times. The chain carries TRBV6-1 and TRBJ2-1, with TRBD2 identical over 8 bases. Germline V gives CDR1 MNHNS, CDR2 SASEGT. This CDR3 spans 13 amino acids. V trimming: 4 bases; J trimming: 12 bases; junction bases outside the gene matches: 8. The DNA of the CDR3 is TGTGCCAGCAGTGGTACAAGGGGACTAGGGCAGTTCTTC. It codes for CASSGTRGLGQFF.

This clonotype was detected ten times or more. J is TRBJ1-5 and V is TRBV5-6, with TRBD1 identical over 7 bases. V lost 3 bases and J lost 5; bases outside the gene matches: 11. Germline V gene lookup returns CDR1 SGHDT and CDR2 YYEEEE. The CDR3 spans 16 residues. CDR3 DNA: TGTGCCAGCAGCTCTTTAACAGGGGCCGGGGATCAGCCCCAGCATTTT. Encoded protein: CASSSLTGAGDQPQHF.

Concerning this clonotype itself: A much larger clone lies a single base off, so this may be a read error. V and J are TRBV12-3 or TRBV12-4 and TRBJ1-5; D remains unclear. The CDR3 loop spans 15 amino acids. The CDR3 region has the DNA TGTGCCAACAGTTTGGAGGGTATAGGCAATCAGCCCCAGCATTTT. It translates to CANSLEGIGNQPQHF.

In its sample, this clonotype was seen many times. The junction and the germline gene differ at one end; a read error may be behind it. The rearrangement uses TRBV12-3 or TRBV12-4 and TRBJ2-5, with 7 bases that match TRBD1. The length of the CDR3 is 10 residues. Written as DNA, the CDR3 is TGTGCCAGCAGGGGACAGTTGATGAACTTC. This translates into CASRGQLMNF.

This clonotype was counted many times. V usage is TRBV4-3 and J usage is TRBJ1-6; tentatively, D is TRBD1 (6 bases). Between the trimmed V and J ends, which lost 4 bases and 10 bases, there was a span of 23 bases. CDR1 and CDR2 from the germline V gene are LGHNA and YSLEER. CDR3 size: 17 residues. Here the CDR3 DNA reads TGCGCCAGCAGCCGGAATACCGGGACATCCGTGGGCTCACCCCTCCACTTT. Its translation: CASSRNTGTSVGSPLHF.

This clonotype was recorded a few times. The genes are TRBV9 and TRBJ2-3, with a tentative D call TRBD1 (5 bases). Germline assignment: CDR1 SGDLS and CDR2 YYNGEE. The V gene lost 0 bases and the J gene lost 4 bases, with 15 bases spanning the gap. The CDR3 contains 16 residues. DNA of the CDR3: TGTGCCAGCAGCGTAGTGGGCCAGGGTATCTCAGATACGCAGTATTTT. Translated, it gives CASSVVGQGISDTQYF.

The chain is built from TRBV5-1 and TRBJ2-3, with D unclear. V was pared by 0 bases and J by 2 bases, with 13 bases between. This CDR3 comprises 16 residues. Germline values: CDR1 SGHRS, CDR2 YFSETQ. CDR3 coding DNA: TGCGCCAGCAGCTTGGGAATAGGGCTACTCACAGATACGCAGTATTTT. As protein: CASSLGIGLLTDTQYF.

This clonotype was counted ten times or more. J is TRBJ2-1 and V is TRBV7-8; 12 bases line up with TRBD2. CDR1 SGHVS and CDR2 FQNEAQ come from the germline V gene. The CDR3 covers 16 residues. With 2 bases clipped from V and 4 bases from J, the junction kept 3 bases outside the gene matches. CDR3 residues: CASSLIGLAGYNEQFF. The CDR3 nucleotides are TGTGCCAGCAGCTTAATAGGACTAGCGGGGTACAATGAGCAGTTCTTC.